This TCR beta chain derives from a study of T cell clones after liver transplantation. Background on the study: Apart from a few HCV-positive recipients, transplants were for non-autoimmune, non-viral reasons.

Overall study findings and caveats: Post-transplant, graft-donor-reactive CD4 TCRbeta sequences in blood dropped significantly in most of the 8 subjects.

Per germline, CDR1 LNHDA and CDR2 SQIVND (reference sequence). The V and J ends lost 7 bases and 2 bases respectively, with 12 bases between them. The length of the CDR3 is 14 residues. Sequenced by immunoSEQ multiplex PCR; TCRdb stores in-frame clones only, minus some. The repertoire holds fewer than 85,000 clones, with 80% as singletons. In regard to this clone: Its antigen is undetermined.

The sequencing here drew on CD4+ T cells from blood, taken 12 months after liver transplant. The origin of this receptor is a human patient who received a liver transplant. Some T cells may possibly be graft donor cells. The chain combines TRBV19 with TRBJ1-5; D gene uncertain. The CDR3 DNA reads TGTGCCAGTACGCAGAGCGGTGGCAATCAGCCCCAGCATTTT. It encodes CASTQSGGNQPQHF. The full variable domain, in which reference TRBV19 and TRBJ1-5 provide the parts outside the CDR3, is DGGITQSPKYLFRKEGQNVTLSCEQNLNHDAMYWYRQDPGQGLRLIYYSQIVNDFQKGDIAEGYSVSREKKESFPLTVTSAQKNPTAFYLCASTQSGGNQPQHFGDGTRLSIL.